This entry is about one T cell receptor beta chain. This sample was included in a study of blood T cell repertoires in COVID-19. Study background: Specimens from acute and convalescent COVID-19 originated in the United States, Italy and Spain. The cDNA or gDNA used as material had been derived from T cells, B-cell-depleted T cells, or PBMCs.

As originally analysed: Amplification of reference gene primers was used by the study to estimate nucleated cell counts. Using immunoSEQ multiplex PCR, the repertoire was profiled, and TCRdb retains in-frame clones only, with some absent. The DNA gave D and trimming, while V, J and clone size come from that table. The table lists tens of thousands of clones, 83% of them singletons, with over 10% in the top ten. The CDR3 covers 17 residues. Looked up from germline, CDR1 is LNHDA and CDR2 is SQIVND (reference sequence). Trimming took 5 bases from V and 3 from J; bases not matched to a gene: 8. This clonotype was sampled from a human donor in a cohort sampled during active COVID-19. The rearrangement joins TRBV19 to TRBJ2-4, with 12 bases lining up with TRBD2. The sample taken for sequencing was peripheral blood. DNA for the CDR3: TGTGCCAGTAGTCTCCGGACTAGCGGGGTAGTCAAAAACATTCAGTACTTC. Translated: CASSLRTSGVVKNIQYF. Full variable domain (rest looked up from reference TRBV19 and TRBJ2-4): DGGITQSPKYLFRKEGQNVTLSCEQNLNHDAMYWYRQDPGQGLRLIYYSQIVNDFQKGDIAEGYSVSREKKESFPLTVTSAQKNPTAFYLCASSLRTSGVVKNIQYFGAGTRLSVL.